Listed here is a single T cell receptor beta chain. This clonotype was detected many times. The clone's antigen remains unknown. No much larger clone is present one base from it, and per-base qualities are unavailable. This sample was included in a study of T cells after yellow fever vaccination (dated by TCRdb to between 2018 and 2020). About the investigation overall: Libraries from fractions with low cell numbers were prepared with the SMART-Seq v4 Ultra Low Input RNA kit. To follow T-cell clones before and after primary and booster YFV17D yellow fever vaccination, bulk TCR alpha and beta repertoires were sequenced over time. Two healthy male donors made up the cohort, one aged 18 to 29 years and the other aged 30 to 40 years. Bulk PBMC replicates and cell subsets were isolated from blood drawn at multiple timepoints before and after both primary and secondary immunization.

TCR cDNA was made using 5'RACE template switching, a step that added a universal primer site and unique molecular identifiers. Priming of cDNA synthesis was performed from both the TCR alpha and TCR beta constant segments. Libraries were amplified in two PCR steps, with sample barcodes and sequencing adapters added in the second step. Sequencing of libraries was done on Illumina HiSeq 2500 (2x100 bp) or NovaSeq (2x150 bp). From the authors' description of their analysis: Reads were demultiplexed and collapsed into UMI consensus sequences with MIGEC, and V(D)J alignment was performed with MiXCR. Vaccine-responding clonotypes were identified with edgeR using replicate PBMC samples, with FDR below 0.01 and a log2 fold change above 5 up to day 15 being required. CD4 or CD8 identity was assigned to each bulk clonotype according to whether the clonotype was present at higher abundance in the sequenced CD4 repertoire or the sequenced CD8 repertoire. Using fastp at Q25 and MiXCR, TCRdb reprocessed the public reads and kept productive beta chains. Here each entry gathers all rows of one CDR3 protein and keeps the most common genes and DNA. What appears here as the V and J calls and clone size reflects TCRdb's work, not the paper's. The sample table contains more than 120,000 distinct CDR3 sequences; only one count was recorded for 7.7% of them. The ten largest clones take up roughly 0.73% of the sample.

In the paper's terms, the treatment or condition label means: live attenuated yellow fever vaccine strain. PBMCs were isolated from peripheral blood using a standard Ficoll-Paque protocol. CD4 and CD8 T-cell fractions were isolated with Dynabeads CD4 and CD8 positive selection kits. TriZol was used to extract RNA from bulk PBMCs, from CD4 and CD8 fractions, and from dextramer-positive and dextramer-negative fractions. The paper as a whole reports these results and caveats: Computational filtering was needed because FACS-sorted repertoires could contain abundant contaminating clonotypes from the bulk population. Most clones expanded after primary vaccination (around 96% of CD4 and roughly 90% of CD8) were re-detected after the booster, suggesting that broad memory maintenance occurred. Compared with the primary T-cell response, the secondary T-cell response was weaker but faster, peaking on day 5 rather than day 15. Because the study included only a couple of donors, the extent to which the findings can be generalized is limited. A small fraction of clonotypes showed up in both the CD4 and CD8 compartments, probably as a result of convergent recombination.

V loses 4 bases of germline sequence and J loses 3 bases, and the interval between the two ends is 7 bases. Spanning cysteine to phenylalanine, the CDR3 consists of 12 amino acids. This entry keeps only the CDR3 DNA: 36 bases, framed from base 1. Specimen: CD4+ T cells sorted from PBMCs, collected 5 days after the yellow fever booster vaccination. The chain links TRBV12-3 or TRBV12-4 with TRBJ2-7, with no reliable assignment of the D segment. This sequence originates from a man in his thirties or forties who received the YFV17D yellow fever vaccine. In nucleotide form, the sequence is TGTGCCAGCAGTTCCTCCGGCTACGAGCAGTACTTC. This is translated as CASSSSGYEQYF.